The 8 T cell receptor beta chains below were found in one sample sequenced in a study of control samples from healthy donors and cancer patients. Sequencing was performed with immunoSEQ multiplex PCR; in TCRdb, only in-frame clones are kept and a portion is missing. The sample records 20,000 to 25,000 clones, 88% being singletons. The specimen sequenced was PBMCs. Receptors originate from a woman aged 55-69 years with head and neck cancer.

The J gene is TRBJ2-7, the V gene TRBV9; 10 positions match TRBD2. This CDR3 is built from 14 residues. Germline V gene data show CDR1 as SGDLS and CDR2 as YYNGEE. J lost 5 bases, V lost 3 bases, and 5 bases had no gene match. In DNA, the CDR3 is TGTGCCAGCAGCGCTCTAGCGGGAGAGGACGAGCAGTACTTC. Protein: CASSALAGEDEQYF.

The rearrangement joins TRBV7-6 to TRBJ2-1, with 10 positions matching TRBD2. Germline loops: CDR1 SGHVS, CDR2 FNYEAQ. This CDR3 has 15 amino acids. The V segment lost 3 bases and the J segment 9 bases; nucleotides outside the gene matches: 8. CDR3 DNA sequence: TGTGCCAGCAGCTTGGGGCTAGCGGGAGTGGGTGAGCAGTTCTTC. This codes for CASSLGLAGVGEQFF.

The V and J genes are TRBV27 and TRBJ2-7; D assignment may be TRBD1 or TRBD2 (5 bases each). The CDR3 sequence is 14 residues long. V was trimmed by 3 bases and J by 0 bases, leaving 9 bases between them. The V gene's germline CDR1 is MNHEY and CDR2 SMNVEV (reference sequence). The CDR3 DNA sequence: TGTGCCAGCAGTTTCCGGGACGACTCCTACGAGCAGTACTTC. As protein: CASSFRDDSYEQYF.

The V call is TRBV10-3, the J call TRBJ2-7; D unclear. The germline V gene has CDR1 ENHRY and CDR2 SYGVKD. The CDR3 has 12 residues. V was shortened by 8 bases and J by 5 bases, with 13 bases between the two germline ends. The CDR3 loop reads CAIGSRGNEQYF. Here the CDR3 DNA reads TGTGCCATCGGGTCACGAGGCAACGAGCAGTACTTC.

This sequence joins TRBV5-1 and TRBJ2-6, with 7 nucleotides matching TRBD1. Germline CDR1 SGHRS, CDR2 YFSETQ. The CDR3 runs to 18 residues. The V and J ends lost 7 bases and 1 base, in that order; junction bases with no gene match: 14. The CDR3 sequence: CASASISGTVSGANVLTF. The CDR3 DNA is TGCGCCAGCGCGAGTATTTCCGGGACAGTGTCTGGGGCCAACGTCCTGACTTTC.

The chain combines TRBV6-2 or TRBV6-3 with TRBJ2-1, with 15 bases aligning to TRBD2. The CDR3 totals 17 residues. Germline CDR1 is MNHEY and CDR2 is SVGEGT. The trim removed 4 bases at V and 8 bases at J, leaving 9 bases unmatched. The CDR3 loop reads CASSFRRTSGRVDEQFF. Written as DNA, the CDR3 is TGTGCCAGCAGTTTCCGCCGGACTAGCGGGAGGGTGGATGAGCAGTTCTTC.

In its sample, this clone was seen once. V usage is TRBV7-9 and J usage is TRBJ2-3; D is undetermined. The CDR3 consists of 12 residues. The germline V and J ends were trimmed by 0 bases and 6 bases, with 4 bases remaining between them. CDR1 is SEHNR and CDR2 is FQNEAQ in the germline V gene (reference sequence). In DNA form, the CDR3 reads TGTGCCAGCAGCTTAGCTTCGGATACGCAGTATTTT. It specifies CASSLASDTQYF.

The CDR3, as DNA: TGTGCCAGCAGCTCTTTTCCGGGCCGCCAACCTACGGGGGAGCAGTACTTC. Translating gives CASSSFPGRQPTGEQYF. The V gene is TRBV7-9, the J gene TRBJ2-7; maybe TRBD2 (5 bases). The CDR3 has 17 residues. Germline CDR1 is SEHNR and CDR2 is FQNEAQ (reference sequence). Deletions cut 4 bases from V and 7 bases from J, with 26 bases between.